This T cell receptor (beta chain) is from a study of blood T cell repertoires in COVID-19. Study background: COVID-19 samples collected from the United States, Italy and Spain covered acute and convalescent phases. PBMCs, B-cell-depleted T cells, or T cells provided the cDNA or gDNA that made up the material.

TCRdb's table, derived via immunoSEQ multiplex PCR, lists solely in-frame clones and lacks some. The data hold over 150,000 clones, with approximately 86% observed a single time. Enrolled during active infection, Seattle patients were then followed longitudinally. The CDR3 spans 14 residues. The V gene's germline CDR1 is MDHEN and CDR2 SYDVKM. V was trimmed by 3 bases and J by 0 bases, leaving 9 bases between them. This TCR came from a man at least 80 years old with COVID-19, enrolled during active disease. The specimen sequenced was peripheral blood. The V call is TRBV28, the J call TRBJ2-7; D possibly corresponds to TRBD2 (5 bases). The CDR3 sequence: CASSFQRASYEQYF. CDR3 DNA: TGTGCCAGCAGTTTTCAGAGGGCCTCCTACGAGCAGTACTTC.